The 6 T cell receptor beta chains given below trace back to one sample, sequenced in a study of blood T cell repertoires in COVID-19. The assay was immunoSEQ multiplex PCR, and TCRdb's table has in-frame clones only and misses some. The sample records roughly 300,000 clones, 80% to 90% being singletons. The sample taken for sequencing was PBMCs or T cells enriched from blood (not recorded which). All receptors come from a middle-aged woman with acute COVID-19.

This chain links TRBV5-1 with TRBJ1-1, with TRBD1 identical over 8 bases. V lost 1 base to trimming and J lost 4 bases; unmatched junction nucleotides: 6. Germline V gene lookup returns CDR1 SGHRS and CDR2 YFSETQ. The CDR3 consists of 15 residues. Here the CDR3 DNA reads TGCGCCAGCAGCTTGTGGACAGGGCCCGGCACTGAAGCTTTCTTT. Protein product: CASSLWTGPGTEAFF.

The chain has TRBV15 and TRBJ1-2; the D is unclear. Germline V gene data show CDR1 as LNHNV and CDR2 as YYDKDF (reference sequence). The V gene lost 4 bases and the J gene lost 2 bases, with 14 bases spanning the gap. The CDR3 has 15 amino acids. The CDR3 here is CATSKETEDNYGYTF. Here the CDR3 DNA reads TGTGCCACCAGCAAGGAGACGGAGGACAACTATGGCTACACCTTC.

This sequence joins TRBV27 and TRBJ1-2; D may be TRBD1 (5 bases). The V gene lost 5 bases and the J gene lost 8 bases, with 18 bases spanning the gap. The CDR3 totals 14 residues. Per germline, CDR1 MNHEY and CDR2 SMNVEV (reference sequence). This chain's CDR3 is CASSTWGGVEGYTF. The CDR3 region has the DNA TGTGCCAGCAGTACCTGGGGAGGGGTTGAGGGCTACACCTTC.

The chain joins TRBV7-2 to TRBJ1-2; 8 bases agree with TRBD1. Germline lookup yields CDR1 SGHTA and CDR2 FQGNSA. The ends lost 1 base at V and 5 bases at J; junction bases unmatched: 6. The CDR3 runs to 15 residues. The DNA of the CDR3 is TGTGCCAGCAGCTTAGGAGGACAGGGCGGGTATGGCTACACCTTC. This codes for CASSLGGQGGYGYTF.

This chain links TRBV19 with TRBJ2-1, with TRBD1 matching 9 bases. The CDR3 is 15 residues long. Germline V lookup: CDR1 LNHDA, CDR2 SQIVND (reference sequence). Trimming cost V 7 bases and J 6 bases; bases outside gene matches: 10. CDR3 sequence reads: CASTDLTGGRNEQFF. The DNA for the CDR3 is TGTGCCAGTACCGACCTGACAGGGGGACGCAATGAGCAGTTCTTC. Using reference TRBV19 and TRBJ2-1 for the parts outside the CDR3, the full variable domain is DGGITQSPKYLFRKEGQNVTLSCEQNLNHDAMYWYRQDPGQGLRLIYYSQIVNDFQKGDIAEGYSVSREKKESFPLTVTSAQKNPTAFYLCASTDLTGGRNEQFFGPGTRLTVL.

The rearrangement uses TRBV9 and TRBJ2-7; 9 bases agree with TRBD1. V gave up 3 bases and J gave up 6 bases; unmatched junction bases: 7. The CDR3 contains 14 residues. Germline-derived CDR1 and CDR2 are SGDLS and YYNGEE. The CDR3 region is CASSEGQGRGEQYF. CDR3 bases: TGTGCCAGCAGCGAGGGACAGGGTCGGGGCGAGCAGTACTTC. Variable domain in full (rest from reference TRBV9 and TRBJ2-7): DSGVTQTPKHLITATGQRVTLRCSPRSGDLSVYWYQQSLDQGLQFLIQYYNGEERAKGNILERFSAQQFPDLHSELNLSSLELGDSALYFCASSEGQGRGEQYFGPGTRLTVT.